Below, 28 T cell receptor beta chains from the same sample are listed, as sequenced in a study of post-analysis software for immune sequencing data. Study-wide findings and caveats: A few TRBV segments, TRBV5-6, TRBV5-1 and TRBV20-1 among them, were found more frequent in patients than controls.

Their antigen targets remain unknown. Prepared TCR beta cDNA libraries contained unique molecular identifiers. MiXCR, applied by TCRdb to the PCR reads, yields one record per CDR3 protein. This repertoire shows about 770,000 distinct CDR3 sequences, 40% to 55% found once; its top ten account for roughly 4.5%. Sequencing was done on a sample of blood. The receptors were sampled from a girl aged 10-17 years with multiple sclerosis.

As for this clonotype: At one end, the junction sequence differs from germline, possibly due to a read error. The V call is TRBV20-1, the J call TRBJ1-4; D uncertain. Germline CDR1 DFQATT, CDR2 SNEGSKA (reference sequence). The length of the CDR3 is 13 residues. The CDR3: CSASGRTNEKPFF. CDR3 nucleotides: TGCAGTGCTAGCGGCAGGACTAATGAAAAACCGTTTTTT.

The chain links TRBV7-9 to TRBJ1-1; the D is unclear. The CDR3 is made up of 12 amino acids. V gave up 8 bases and J gave up 2 bases, with 9 bases separating them. Germline V gives CDR1 SEHNR, CDR2 FQNEAQ (reference sequence). CDR3: CASQVVNTEAFF. DNA of the CDR3: TGTGCCAGCCAGGTGGTTAACACTGAAGCTTTCTTT.

V usage is TRBV7-2 and J usage is TRBJ1-2, with a weak D call TRBD1 (6 bases). The V gene's germline CDR1 is SGHTA and CDR2 FQGNSA. This CDR3 has 14 residues. Trimming removed 5 bases at V and 3 bases at J, with 13 bases between. DNA of the CDR3: TGTGCCAGCAGCCTCACCGGGACACACTATGGCTACACCTTC. It codes for CASSLTGTHYGYTF.

This clonotype turned up a few times. CDR3 region: CASSQAGAGEMHTQYF. Here the CDR3 DNA reads TGTGCCAGCAGCCAAGCCGGTGCGGGAGAAATGCATACGCAGTATTTT. The chain employs TRBV4-2 and TRBJ2-3, with TRBD2 matching over 7 bases. V lost 1 base to trimming and J lost 7 bases; unmatched junction nucleotides: 11. The germline V gene encodes CDR1 LGHNA and CDR2 YNFKEQ. This CDR3 has 16 residues.

The chain employs TRBV6-5 and TRBJ1-4; D remains ambiguous. Trimming took 2 bases from V and 14 from J, leaving 9 bases between them. The CDR3 is 11 residues long. Germline V gives CDR1 MNHEY, CDR2 SVGAGI. The CDR3 spells CASSYAGILFF. DNA of the CDR3: TGTGCCAGCAGTTACGCAGGAATCCTGTTTTTT.

This clonotype was detected a few times. The CDR3 region is CASSLLTSPYEQYF. CDR3 bases: TGTGCCAGCAGTTTATTAACGTCACCCTACGAGCAGTACTTC. The chain recombines TRBV27 with TRBJ2-7; D is ambiguous. V was shortened by 1 base and J by 2 bases, with 9 bases between the two germline ends. CDR1 and CDR2 from the germline V gene are MNHEY and SMNVEV (reference sequence). This CDR3 contains 14 residues.

The chain employs TRBV28 and TRBJ1-2; tentative D call: TRBD1 (5 bases). V shed 4 bases and J shed 7 bases, with 16 bases lying between them. This CDR3 is built from 14 residues. Germline V CDR1 and CDR2: MDHEN, SYDVKM. CDR3 residues: CASSYYAGMRGYTF. The CDR3 bases are TGTGCCAGCAGTTATTACGCAGGGATGCGTGGCTACACCTTC.

V gene TRBV27 combines with J gene TRBJ2-3; D not resolved. The CDR3 consists of 16 residues. With 6 bases removed from V and 2 bases from J, the gap between germline ends came to 18 bases. Per the germline V gene, CDR1 is MNHEY and CDR2 is SMNVEV (reference sequence). The CDR3 region is CASSPWVPTSTDTQYF. In DNA, the CDR3 is TGTGCCAGCAGCCCGTGGGTACCAACGTCCACAGATACGCAGTATTTT.

This clonotype was observed a handful of times. This chain uses TRBV7-2 with TRBJ1-2; the D gene is possibly TRBD1 (5 bases). The germline V and J ends were trimmed by 5 bases and 3 bases, with 13 bases remaining between them. The CDR3 spans 14 residues. The V gene's germline CDR1 is SGHTA and CDR2 FQGNSA. DNA of the CDR3: TGTGCCAGCAGCCTTGTGGGGGTGGACTATGGCTACACCTTC. Translated, it gives CASSLVGVDYGYTF.

The V and J genes are TRBV7-9 and TRBJ1-5, with D possibly TRBD1 on 6 matching bases. There are 13 residues in the CDR3. Germline CDR1 SEHNR, CDR2 FQNEAQ (reference sequence). The V end was cut by 5 bases, the J end by 6 bases, with 11 bases between. The CDR3 region has the DNA TGTGCCAGCAGCCTAACAGGGCTTCAGCCCCAGCATTTT. This translates into CASSLTGLQPQHF. The complete variable domain, with remaining parts taken from reference TRBV7-9 and TRBJ1-5, reads DTGVSQNPRHKITKRGQNVTFRCDPISEHNRLYWYRQTLGQGPEFLTYFQNEAQLEKSRLLSDRFSAERPKGSFSTLEIQRTEQGDSAMYLCASSLTGLQPQHFGDGTRLSIL.

The chain combines TRBV20-1 with TRBJ2-1; no clear D gene. V dropped 1 base and J dropped 1 base, with 14 bases sitting between them. Germline V gives CDR1 DFQATT, CDR2 SNEGSKA (reference sequence). The CDR3 has 16 amino acids. As DNA, the CDR3 is TGCAGTGCTAGAGGAGTAGGTAGCCCGTCCTACAATGAGCAGTTCTTC. Translation gives CSARGVGSPSYNEQFF.

This clonotype came up a few times. The chain is built from TRBV28 and TRBJ2-3; D gene unclear. Trimming stripped 6 bases from V and 4 bases from J, with 14 bases between. The germline V gene encodes CDR1 MDHEN and CDR2 SYDVKM. This CDR3 is built from 14 residues. This CDR3 is CASSPQTRADTQYF. The CDR3 DNA is TGTGCCAGCAGCCCACAAACTCGGGCAGATACGCAGTATTTT.

This chain joins TRBV9 and TRBJ1-1; a weak D match, TRBD1 (5 bases). The germline V and J ends were trimmed by 4 bases and 4 bases, with 14 bases remaining between them. The CDR3 is 14 residues long. Germline V CDR1 and CDR2: SGDLS, YYNGEE. The CDR3 region has the DNA TGTGCCAGCAGCCCCCGTGGGGGAGGCACTGAAGCTTTCTTT. As protein: CASSPRGGGTEAFF.

In regard to this clonotype: At one end, the junction sequence differs from germline, possibly due to a read error. This chain links TRBV27 with TRBJ1-1; D is possibly TRBD1 (6 bases). The CDR3 totals 14 residues. CDR1 and CDR2 from the germline V gene are MNHEY and SMNVEV (reference sequence). Written as DNA, the CDR3 is TGTGCCAGCAGTCTATCCAGGGGGAACACTGAAGCTTTCTTT. Translated, it gives CASSLSRGNTEAFF.

In regard to this clonotype: The junction departs from the called germline gene at one end, perhaps through a read error. The chain is built from TRBV12-3 or TRBV12-4 and TRBJ2-1; 9 bases fit TRBD1. This CDR3 comprises 15 residues. CDR3 in amino acids: CASSPFRTGANEQFF. The CDR3 DNA sequence: TGTGCCAGCAGCCCTTTTAGGACAGGGGCCAATGAACAGTTCTTC.

This rearrangement joins TRBV13 to TRBJ2-7; D not resolved. Germline V gives CDR1 PRHDT, CDR2 FYEKMQ (reference sequence). The CDR3 has 14 residues. The ends were cut back, 8 bases at V and 0 bases at J, with 14 bases in the middle. The DNA of the CDR3 is TGTGCCAGCGGCGCCCGAGGAAACTCCTACGAGCAGTACTTC. It specifies CASGARGNSYEQYF.

The chain has TRBV6-1 and TRBJ2-3; D is unresolved. This CDR3 has 11 amino acids. Germline lookup yields CDR1 MNHNS and CDR2 SASEGT. Trimming removed 1 base at V and 6 bases at J, with 2 bases between. CDR3 residues: CASSEVDTQYF. The CDR3 nucleotides are TGTGCCAGCAGTGAAGTCGATACGCAGTATTTT.

The rearrangement links TRBV7-2 to TRBJ2-3; perhaps TRBD2 as D (5 bases). Trimming shortened V by 5 bases and J by 5 bases, and 14 bases separated the two germline ends. The CDR3 extends over 14 amino acids. Germline CDR1 and CDR2: SGHTA and FQGNSA. The CDR3 DNA follows: TGTGCCAGCAGCCCCGTCAGCGGCGGAGATACGCAGTATTTT. Protein sequence: CASSPVSGGDTQYF.

Only a few counts were recorded for this clonotype. The rearrangement links TRBV5-5 to TRBJ2-7; TRBD2 aligns across 10 bases. CDR3 length equals 16 residues. The germline gives CDR1 SGHKS, CDR2 YYEKEE (reference sequence). V lost 2 bases and J lost 3; bases outside the gene matches: 8. The CDR3 region is CASSLVKGLANYEQYF. The CDR3 DNA follows: TGTGCCAGCAGCTTAGTAAAGGGACTAGCGAACTACGAGCAGTACTTC.

A single count supports this clonotype. This rearrangement joins TRBV7-2 to TRBJ1-4; D not resolved. With 5 bases removed from V and 6 bases from J, the gap between germline ends came to 13 bases. Germline V gene data show CDR1 as SGHTA and CDR2 as FQGNSA. The CDR3 is made up of 14 amino acids. The CDR3 sequence: CASSRNRGYEKLFF. CDR3 bases: TGTGCCAGCAGCCGGAATCGGGGTTATGAAAAACTGTTTTTT. The full variable domain, with the rest looked up from reference TRBV7-2 and TRBJ1-4, is GAGVSQSPSNKVTEKGKDVELRCDPISGHTALYWYRQSLGQGLEFLIYFQGNSAPDKSGLPSDRFSAERTGGSVSTLTIQRTQQEDSAVYLCASSRNRGYEKLFFGSGTQLSVL.

In its sample, this clonotype was seen a few times. The chain combines TRBV29-1 with TRBJ2-3; a possible D gene is TRBD2 (5 bases). The CDR3 covers 13 residues. The ends were cut back, 4 bases at V and 2 bases at J, with 10 bases in the middle. From germline, CDR1 is SQVTM and CDR2 ANQGSEA. The DNA for the CDR3 is TGCAGCGTTGTTGGGAGCCACACAGATACGCAGTATTTT. It encodes CSVVGSHTDTQYF.

This clonotype showed up just a few times. This rearrangement joins TRBV5-1 to TRBJ1-6, with a possible D match to TRBD1 (5 bases). CDR3 size: 16 residues. Trimming removed 0 bases from V and 7 bases from J, with 14 bases in between. CDR1 is SGHRS, CDR2 YFSETQ, per germline. CDR3 nucleotide sequence: TGCGCCAGCAGCTTGGGTCCGGGGGTTGAGAATTCACCCCTCCACTTT. Amino acid sequence: CASSLGPGVENSPLHF. Based on the CDR3 plus reference TRBV5-1 and TRBJ1-6, the full variable domain is KAGVTQTPRYLIKTRGQQVTLSCSPISGHRSVSWYQQTPGQGLQFLFEYFSETQRNKGNFPGRFSGRQFSNSRSEMNVSTLELGDSALYLCASSLGPGVENSPLHFGNGTRLTVT.

In this sample, this clonotype turned up a few times. In DNA, the CDR3 is TGTGCCAGCAGTTCAGACAGGATTTATGGCTACACCTTC. Encoded protein: CASSSDRIYGYTF. The chain is built from TRBV28 and TRBJ1-2, with D perhaps TRBD1 (6 bases). The CDR3 is made up of 13 amino acids. V lost 4 bases to trimming and J lost 5 bases, with 11 bases between them. Germline values: CDR1 MDHEN, CDR2 SYDVKM.

This chain links TRBV20-1 with TRBJ2-5; TRBD2 agrees at 7 bases. The DNA end is a closer match to TRBJ2-7, so the J assignment may be wrong. The germline CDR1 and CDR2 sequences are DFQATT and SNEGSKA (reference sequence). The CDR3 extends over 14 amino acids. CDR3 DNA sequence: TGCAGTGCTACCGAACGGGAGGTGGGCTACGAGCAGTACTTC. It encodes CSATEREVGYEQYF.

The V call is TRBV4-1, the J call TRBJ2-3; perhaps D is TRBD1 or TRBD2 (5 bases each). The CDR3 runs to 15 residues. Germline V CDR1 and CDR2: MGHRA, YSYEKL. V was cut by 4 bases and J by 2 bases, with 13 bases left in between. Here the CDR3 reads CASSPDGAFTDTQYF. The CDR3 DNA follows: TGCGCCAGCAGCCCGGACGGGGCCTTCACAGATACGCAGTATTTT.

The chain joins TRBV11-2 to TRBJ2-5, with TRBD2 matching 11 bases. Germline CDR1 is SGHAT and CDR2 is FQNNGV. The CDR3 has 18 residues. Trimming removed 1 base from V and 2 bases from J; junction bases left unmatched: 9. DNA for the CDR3: TGTGCCAGCAGCTTAGGGGTAGCGGGAGGGCCGGAACAAGAGACCCAGTACTTC. Encoded protein: CASSLGVAGGPEQETQYF. The full variable domain, in which reference TRBV11-2 and TRBJ2-5 provide the parts outside the CDR3, is EAGVAQSPRYKIIEKRQSVAFWCNPISGHATLYWYQQILGQGPKLLIQFQNNGVVDDSQLPKDRFSAERLKGVDSTLKIQPAKLEDSAVYLCASSLGVAGGPEQETQYFGPGTRLLVL.

This clonotype has a count of ten or more. CDR3 DNA: TGTGCCATCAGTGAGTCGGGAAAAGAGACCCAGTACTTC. It is translated as CAISESGKETQYF. The chain couples TRBV10-3 to TRBJ2-5; D not resolved. Germline CDR1 and CDR2: ENHRY and SYGVKD. The CDR3 sequence is 13 residues long. Trimming pared 0 bases from V and 3 bases from J, leaving 5 bases between.

In this sample, this clonotype turned up a few times. At one end the junction does not follow the germline gene, possibly because of a read error. V gene TRBV7-7 combines with J gene TRBJ2-5; 7 bases fit TRBD2. From germline, CDR1 is SSHAT and CDR2 FNYEAQ (reference sequence). The CDR3 loop spans 18 amino acids. In DNA form, the CDR3 reads TGTGCTAGCAGCGATTCGGATAGGCTAGCGGACGGAGGAGAGACCCAGTACTTC. Its protein is CASSDSDRLADGGETQYF.